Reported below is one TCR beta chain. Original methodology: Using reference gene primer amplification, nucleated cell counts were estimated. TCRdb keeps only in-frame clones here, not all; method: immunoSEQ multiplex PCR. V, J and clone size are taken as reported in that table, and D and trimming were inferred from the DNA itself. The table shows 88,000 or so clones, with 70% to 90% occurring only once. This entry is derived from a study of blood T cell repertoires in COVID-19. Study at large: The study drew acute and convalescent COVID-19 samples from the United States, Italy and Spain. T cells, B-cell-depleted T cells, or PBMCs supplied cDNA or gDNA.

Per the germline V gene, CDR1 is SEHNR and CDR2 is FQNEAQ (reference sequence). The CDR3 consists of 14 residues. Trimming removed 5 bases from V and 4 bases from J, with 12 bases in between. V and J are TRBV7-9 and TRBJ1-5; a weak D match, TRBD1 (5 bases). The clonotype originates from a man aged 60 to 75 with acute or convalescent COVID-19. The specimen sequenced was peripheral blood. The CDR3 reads CASSLDRGNQPQHF. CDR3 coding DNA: TGTGCCAGCAGCCTTGACCGGGGGAATCAGCCCCAGCATTTT.